This TCR beta chain was observed in a study of cytomegalovirus exposure and HLA in healthy donors. Study results and caveats: Earlier findings revealed that most TCR beta V segments proved productive either about 87% or about 30% of the time.

Concerning this clone: Its antigen remains unknown.

The PCR ran on 60 Vbeta and 13 Jbeta primers. This table comes from immunoSEQ multiplex PCR, and its TCRdb copy is limited to in-frame clones, with some not included. Here the sample spans some 130,000 clones, 80% being singletons. Specimen: PBMCs. The TCR was taken from a man under 40 in good health and CMV-seronegative.

DNA for the CDR3: TGTGCCAGCAGCTTAGGTCAGGGGTATCTAGAAGAGCAGTACTTC. This encodes CASSLGQGYLEEQYF. The chain combines TRBV7-9 with TRBJ2-7; the D gene is possibly TRBD1 (6 bases). The length of the CDR3 is 15 residues. The germline V gene encodes CDR1 SEHNR and CDR2 FQNEAQ (reference sequence). The ends were cut back, 1 base at V and 7 bases at J, with 17 bases in the middle.